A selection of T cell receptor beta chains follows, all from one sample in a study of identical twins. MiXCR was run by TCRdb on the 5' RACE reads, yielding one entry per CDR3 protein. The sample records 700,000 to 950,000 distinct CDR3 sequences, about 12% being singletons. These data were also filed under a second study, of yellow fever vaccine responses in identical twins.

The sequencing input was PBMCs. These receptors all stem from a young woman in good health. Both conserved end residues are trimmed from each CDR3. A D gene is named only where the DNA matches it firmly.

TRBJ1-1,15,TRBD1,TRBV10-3,AISSLPGQGMNTEAF
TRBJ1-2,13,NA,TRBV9,ASSERHRAYDGYT
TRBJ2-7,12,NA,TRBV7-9,ASSPRTVHYEQY
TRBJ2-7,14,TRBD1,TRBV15,ATSRKQGVSSYEQY
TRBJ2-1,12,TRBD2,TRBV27,ASSPGTSGFEQF
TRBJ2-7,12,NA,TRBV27,ASSFRVVGNEQY
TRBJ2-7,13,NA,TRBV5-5,ASSIRGDGTYEQY
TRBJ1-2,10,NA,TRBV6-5,ASRPVGYGYT
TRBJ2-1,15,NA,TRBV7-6,ASSLGWRGRGYNEQF
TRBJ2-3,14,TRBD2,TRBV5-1,ASSSAGIQAGASQY
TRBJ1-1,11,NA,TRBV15,ATSRGGGSGAF
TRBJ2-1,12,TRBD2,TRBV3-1,ATSSGMQLNEQF
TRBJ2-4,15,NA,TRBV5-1,ASRVGSTDLAKNIQY
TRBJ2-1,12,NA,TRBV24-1,ATSDPNSYNEQF
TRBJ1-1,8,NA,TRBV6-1,ASQNTEAF
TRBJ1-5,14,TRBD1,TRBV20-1,SARDGGQGSNQPQH
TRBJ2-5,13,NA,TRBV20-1,SAPTGSGRGETQY
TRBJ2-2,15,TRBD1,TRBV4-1,ASSLSSDREGTGELF
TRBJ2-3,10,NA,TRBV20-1,SALTSTDTQY
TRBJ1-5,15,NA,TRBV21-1,ASSKDGTVAGNQPQH
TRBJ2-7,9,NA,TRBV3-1,ASRVFYEQY
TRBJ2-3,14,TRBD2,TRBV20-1,SARDGLAGGQDTQY
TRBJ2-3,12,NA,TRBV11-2,ASSLRRRGDTQY
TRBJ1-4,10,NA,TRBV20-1,SAREGPDELF
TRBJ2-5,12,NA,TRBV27,ASKVDPGQETQY
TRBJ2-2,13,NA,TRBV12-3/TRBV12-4,ASRPTSYNTGELF
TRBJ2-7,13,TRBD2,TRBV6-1,ASSRTSGRRGEQY
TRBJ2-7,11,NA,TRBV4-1,ASSQGRAREQY
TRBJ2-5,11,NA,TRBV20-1,SARVAGEGAQY
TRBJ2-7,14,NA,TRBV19,ASSIDRSGRGYEQY
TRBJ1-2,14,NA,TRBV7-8,ASSLVFRGPNYGYT
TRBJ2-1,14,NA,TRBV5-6,ASSLGGGTAYNEQF
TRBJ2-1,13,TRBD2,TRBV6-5,ASSYLAGVADEQF
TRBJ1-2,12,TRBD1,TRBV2,ASRQGQLNYGYT
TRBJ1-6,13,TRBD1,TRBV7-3,ASSSGTGKNSPLH
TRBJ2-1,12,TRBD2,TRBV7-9,ASSLVAGDNEQF
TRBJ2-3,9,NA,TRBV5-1,ASSWVDTQY
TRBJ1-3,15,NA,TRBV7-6,ASSLAGQGISGNTIY
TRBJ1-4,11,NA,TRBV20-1,SARDPGNEKLF
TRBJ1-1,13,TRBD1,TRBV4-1,ASSRTGQGIAEAF
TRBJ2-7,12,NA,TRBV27,ASRVRLASYEQY
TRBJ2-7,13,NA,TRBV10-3,AISESGSRLYEQY
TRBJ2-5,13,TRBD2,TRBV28,ASSSLAGGQETQY
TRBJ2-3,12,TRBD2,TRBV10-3,AITAGGSTDTQY
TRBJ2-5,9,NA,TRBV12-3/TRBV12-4,ASSDGGTQY
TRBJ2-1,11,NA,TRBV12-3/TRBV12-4,ASSLRHYNEQF
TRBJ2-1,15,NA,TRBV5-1,ASSSRAAGGIYNEQF
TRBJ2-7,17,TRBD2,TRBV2,ASSVPGLAGGTPFYEQY
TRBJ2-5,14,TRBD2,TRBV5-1,ASSSSLAGYQETQY
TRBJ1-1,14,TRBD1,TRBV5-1,ASSLLLTGAGTEAF
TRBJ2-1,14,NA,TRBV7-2,ASRPSDYPWGNEQF
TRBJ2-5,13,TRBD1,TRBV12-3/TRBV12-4,ASSSGQGRRETQY
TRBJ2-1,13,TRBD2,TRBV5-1,ASSLAPREGNEQF
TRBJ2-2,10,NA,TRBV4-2,ASSQDVAELF
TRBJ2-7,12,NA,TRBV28,ASSSPPGRGEQY
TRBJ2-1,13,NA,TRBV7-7,ASSPGGGRNNEQF
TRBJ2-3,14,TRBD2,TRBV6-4,ASSDSTSGPTDTQY